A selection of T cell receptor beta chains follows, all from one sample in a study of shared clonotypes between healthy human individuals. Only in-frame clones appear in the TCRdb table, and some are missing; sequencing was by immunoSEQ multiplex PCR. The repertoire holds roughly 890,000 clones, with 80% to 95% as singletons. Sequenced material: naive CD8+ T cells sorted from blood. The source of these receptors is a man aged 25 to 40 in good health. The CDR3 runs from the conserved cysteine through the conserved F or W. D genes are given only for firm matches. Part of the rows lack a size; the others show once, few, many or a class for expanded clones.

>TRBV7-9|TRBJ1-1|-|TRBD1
TGTGCCAGCAGCCCACCAACCGGGACAGAGAACACTGAAGCTTTCTTT
CASSPPTGTENTEAFF
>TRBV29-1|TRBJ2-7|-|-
TGCAGCGTTGGCCACAGGCCCTACGAGCAGTACTTC
CSVGHRPYEQYF
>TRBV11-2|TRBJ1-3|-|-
TGTGCCAGCAGCTTAGTAACAGATAACACCATATATTTT
CASSLVTDNTIYF
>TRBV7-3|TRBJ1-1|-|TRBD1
TGTGCCAGCAGCTCCACACCCACAGGGGGCGGGCTGAAGGCTTTCTTT
CASSSTPTGGGLKAFF
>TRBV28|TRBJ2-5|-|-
TGTGCCAGCAGTAAGTGGAAGACAGAAAACCAAGAGACCCAGTACTTC
CASSKWKTENQETQYF
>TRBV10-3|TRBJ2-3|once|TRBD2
TGTGCCATCAGTGAGGCGGGACTAGCGGGGGGCACAGATACGCAGTATTTT
CAISEAGLAGGTDTQYF
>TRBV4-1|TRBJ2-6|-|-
TGCGCCAGCAGCCAAGAAATGGGGGCAGGGGCCAACGTCCTGACTTTC
CASSQEMGAGANVLTF
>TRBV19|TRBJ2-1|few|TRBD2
TGTGCCAGTACTCTGGCGGCTAGCGGGAGCCATGAGCAGTTCTTC
CASTLAASGSHEQFF
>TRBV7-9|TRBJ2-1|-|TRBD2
TGTGCCAGCTCCGGGACTAGCGTCTACAATGAGCAGTTCTTC
CASSGTSVYNEQFF
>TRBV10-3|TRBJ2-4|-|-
TGTGCCATCAGTGACCAGGATTCGAAAAACATTCAGTACTTC
CAISDQDSKNIQYF
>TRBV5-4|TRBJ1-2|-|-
TGTGCCAGCAGCGGGAGGTTATACAGGAACTATGGCTACACCTTC
CASSGRLYRNYGYTF
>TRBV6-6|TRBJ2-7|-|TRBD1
TGTGCCAGCAGTTACTCGAGTGACAGGGGCCCCTACGAGCAGTACTTC
CASSYSSDRGPYEQYF
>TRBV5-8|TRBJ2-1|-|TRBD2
TGTGCCAGCCTCGGGACTAGGGTCTACAATGAGCAGTTCTTC
CASLGTRVYNEQFF
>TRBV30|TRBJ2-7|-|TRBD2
TGTGCCTGGAGTTCCTGGACTAGGGGTAAAGACTACGAGCAGTACTTC
CAWSSWTRGKDYEQYF
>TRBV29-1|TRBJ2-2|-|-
TGCAGCGTTGAAGATTCCGGGGAGCTGTTTTTT
CSVEDSGELFF
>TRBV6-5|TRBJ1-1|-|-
TGTGCCAGCAGTTATCCAGCTTTCTTT
CASSYPAFF
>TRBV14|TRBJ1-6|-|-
TGTGCCAGCAGCCAAGATATCGGATCACCCCTCCACTTT
CASSQDIGSPLHF
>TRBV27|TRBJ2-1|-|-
TGTGCCAGCAGTTTAGGGCTCCCCCCCCACAATGAGCAGTTCTTC
CASSLGLPPHNEQFF
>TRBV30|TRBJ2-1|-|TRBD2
TGTGCCTGGAGCGTTGGGGGGGGCAATGAGCAGTTCTTC
CAWSVGGGNEQFF
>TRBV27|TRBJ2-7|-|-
TGTGCCAGCAGTTTAGGGCAGGGAATTTACGAGCAGTACTTC
CASSLGQGIYEQYF
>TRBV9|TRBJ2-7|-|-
TGTGCCAGCAGCGTGGGAGGGGGGACCTACGAGCAGTACTTC
CASSVGGGTYEQYF
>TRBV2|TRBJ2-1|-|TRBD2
TGTGCCAGCAGTGAAGCGGCTAGCGGGAGCTGGGACAATGAGCAGTTCTTC
CASSEAASGSWDNEQFF
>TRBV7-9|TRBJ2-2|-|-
TGTGCCAGCAGCTTAGTGGGAGTTGGCACCGGGGAGCTGTTTTTT
CASSLVGVGTGELFF
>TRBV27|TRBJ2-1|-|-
TGTGCCAGCAGTTTATGGCCGGGGGCGCTCAATGAGCAGTTCTTC
CASSLWPGALNEQFF
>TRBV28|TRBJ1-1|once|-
TGTGCCAGCAGTGGCAGACAGAGCCTTGAAGCTTTCTTT
CASSGRQSLEAFF
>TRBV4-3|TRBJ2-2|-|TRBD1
TGCGCCAGCAGCCAATGGACAGGGGTGACCGGGGAGCTGTTTTTT
CASSQWTGVTGELFF
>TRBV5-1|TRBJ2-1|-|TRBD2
TGCGCCAGCAGCGCTGGGACCCCCAGCGGGAGGGCCGTTGATGAGCAGTTCTTC
CASSAGTPSGRAVDEQFF
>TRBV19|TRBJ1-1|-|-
TGTGCCAGTAGTATCTCCATGAGGGGGAACACTGAAGCTTTCTTT
CASSISMRGNTEAFF
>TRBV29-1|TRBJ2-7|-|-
TGCAGCGTTGAAGGGCAGAGTGGGGAGCAGTACTTC
CSVEGQSGEQYF
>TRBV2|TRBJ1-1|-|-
TGTGCCAGGACCCCCGGAGACACCACTGAAGCTTTCTTT
CARTPGDTTEAFF
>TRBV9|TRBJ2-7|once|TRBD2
TGTGCCAGCAGCCTCGGGACTAGCGGGGCCTACGAGCAGTACTTC
CASSLGTSGAYEQYF
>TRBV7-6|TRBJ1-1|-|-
TGTGCCAGCAGCCAGTATCCCCGTCGGGAAGCTTTCTTT
CASSQYPRREAFF
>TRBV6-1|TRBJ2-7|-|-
TGTGCCAGCAGTGAAGTGCCGGGAAGCTCCTACGAGCAGTACTTC
CASSEVPGSSYEQYF